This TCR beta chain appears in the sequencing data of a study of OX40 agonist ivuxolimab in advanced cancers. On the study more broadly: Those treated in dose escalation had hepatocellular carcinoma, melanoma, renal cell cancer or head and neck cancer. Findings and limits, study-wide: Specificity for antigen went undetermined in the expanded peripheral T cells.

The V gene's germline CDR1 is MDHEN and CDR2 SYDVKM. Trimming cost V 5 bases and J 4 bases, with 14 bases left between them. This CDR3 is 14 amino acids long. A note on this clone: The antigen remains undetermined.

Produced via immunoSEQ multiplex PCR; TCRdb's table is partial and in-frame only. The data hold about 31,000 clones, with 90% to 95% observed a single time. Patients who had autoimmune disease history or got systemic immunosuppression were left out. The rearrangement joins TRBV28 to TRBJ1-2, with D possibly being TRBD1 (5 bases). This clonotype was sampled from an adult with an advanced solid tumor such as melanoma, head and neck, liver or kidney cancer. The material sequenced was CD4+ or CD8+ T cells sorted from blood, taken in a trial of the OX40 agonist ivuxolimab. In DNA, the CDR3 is TGTGCCAGCAGTATCGAAACAGGTTTCTATGGCTACACCTTC. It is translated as CASSIETGFYGYTF.